This paragraph covers one TCR beta chain sequence. The data were obtained in a study of blood T cell repertoires in COVID-19. The CDR3 covers 13 residues. The ends lost 8 bases at V and 2 bases at J; junction bases unmatched: 6. Germline V gene sequence: CDR1 MNHEY, CDR2 SVGAGI. This table comes from immunoSEQ multiplex PCR, and its TCRdb copy is limited to in-frame clones, with some not included. The table includes around 30,000 clones, approximately 90% detected once. Sequenced: peripheral blood. The clonotype comes from a human donor in a cohort sampled during active COVID-19. The chain combines TRBV6-5 with TRBJ2-7; 7 bases are a match to TRBD2. This chain's CDR3 is CASRRSGAYEQYV. The CDR3 DNA reads as TGTGCCAGCCGGCGGAGCGGGGCCTACGAGCAGTACGTC.